A single sample is the source of the 21 T cell receptor beta chains below, sequenced in a study of T cells in Graves' hyperthyroidism and ophthalmopathy. RNA transcripts gave rise to amplified TCR beta CDR3 regions. HTBI primers were employed in a first-round RT-PCR of the TCR CDR3. TCRdb re-called the multiplex PCR reads with MiXCR, one entry per CDR3 protein. The repertoire includes approximately 620,000 distinct CDR3 sequences, approximately 16% of them detected once, and approximately 3.5% sits in the top ten. Material for sequencing was blood. These receptors came from a middle-aged woman with Graves' ophthalmopathy.

This clonotype was recorded at least ten times. The rearrangement uses TRBV2 and TRBJ1-5; D possibly corresponds to TRBD1 (5 bases). V lost 5 bases, J lost 3 bases, and 11 bases lay in between. This CDR3 is 14 amino acids long. Per germline, CDR1 SNHLY and CDR2 FYNNEI. CDR3 amino acids: CASSLSGLNQPQHF. The CDR3 DNA sequence: TGTGCCAGCAGTCTGTCAGGGCTCAATCAGCCCCAGCATTTT.

The table lists this clonotype with many counts. The chain joins TRBV2 to TRBJ1-5; D is unresolved. The V end lost 3 bases, the J end lost 0 bases, and 3 bases lay between the germline ends. The CDR3 has 13 amino acids. The germline CDR1 and CDR2 sequences are SNHLY and FYNNEI. This CDR3 is CASSDVSNQPQHF. The CDR3 DNA is TGTGCCAGCAGTGACGTTAGCAATCAGCCCCAGCATTTT.

This rearrangement joins TRBV5-1 to TRBJ2-1, with 9 bases aligning to TRBD1. The CDR3 runs 17 residues. The J segment lost 2 bases and the V segment lost 0 bases, leaving 6 bases of the junction unmatched. Germline CDR1 is SGHRS and CDR2 is YFSETQ. Written as DNA, the CDR3 is TGCGCCAGCAGCTTGGGCCCTACAGGGGGCGCCTACAATGAGCAGTTCTTC. Translated: CASSLGPTGGAYNEQFF.

The rearrangement uses TRBV16 and TRBJ2-5, with D perhaps matching TRBD1 (6 bases). The CDR3 spans 16 residues. CDR1 is KGHSY and CDR2 is FQNENV in the germline V gene. V shed 1 base and J shed 3 bases, with 15 bases lying between them. The CDR3 DNA sequence: TGTGCCAGCAGCCAATTTAGTTGGGGGCGAGAAGAGACCCAGTACTTC. Protein sequence: CASSQFSWGREETQYF.

This clonotype was recorded a few times. The CDR3 region is CASSLASSGTYTQYF. The DNA of the CDR3 is TGCGCCAGCAGCTTGGCGTCTAGCGGGACCTATACGCAGTATTTT. This rearrangement joins TRBV5-1 to TRBJ2-3, with 9 bases lining up with TRBD2. The CDR3 spans 15 residues. Trimming took 0 bases from V and 7 from J; bases not matched to a gene: 6. The germline CDR1 and CDR2 sequences are SGHRS and YFSETQ.

The table lists this clonotype with many counts. The gene calls are TRBV18 and TRBJ1-2; 7 positions agree with TRBD1. The CDR3 has 15 amino acids. The J segment lost 4 bases and the V segment lost 3 bases, leaving 8 bases of the junction unmatched. CDR1 KGHSH and CDR2 LQKENI come from the germline V gene. The CDR3 DNA follows: TGTGCCAGCTCACCCGGGACAGATAGAATCTATGGCTACACCTTC. Translation gives CASSPGTDRIYGYTF.

This rearrangement joins TRBV11-2 to TRBJ2-7; 16 bases line up with TRBD2. Germline V gene data show CDR1 as SGHAT and CDR2 as FQNNGV. V trimming: 5 bases; J trimming: 2 bases; junction bases outside the gene matches: 3. The CDR3 totals 16 residues. In nucleotides, the CDR3 is TGTGCCAGCAGCATCGGGACTAGCGGGGGGGCCTACGAGCAGTACTTC. Translating gives CASSIGTSGGAYEQYF.

This clonotype has a handful of counts. This chain joins TRBV5-8 and TRBJ2-5; D is uncertain. Trimming cost V 2 bases and J 1 base, with 6 bases left between them. The CDR3 consists of 13 residues. Germline lookup yields CDR1 SGHTS and CDR2 YDEGEE. The CDR3 DNA reads as TGTGCCAGCAGCTTCGACACCCAAGAGACCCAGTACTTC. Its protein is CASSFDTQETQYF.

On this clonotype: This sequence may be a read error, since a much larger clone differs from it by one base. The chain is built from TRBV19 and TRBJ1-1, with a weak D call TRBD1 (5 bases). Between the trimmed V and J ends, which lost 10 bases and 4 bases, there was a span of 19 bases. The CDR3 extends over 14 amino acids. Looked up from germline, CDR1 is LNHDA and CDR2 is SQIVND (reference sequence). Here the CDR3 DNA reads TGTGCCACCACAACGCAGGGAGGGAGCACTGAAGCTTTCTTT. Translating gives CATTTQGGSTEAFF.

This clonotype appeared a few times. This chain uses TRBV19 with TRBJ1-5, with TRBD1 identical over 8 bases. The CDR3 loop spans 15 amino acids. V was pared by 6 bases and J by 1 base, with 5 bases of the junction left unmatched. Germline CDR1 reads LNHDA; CDR2 reads SQIVND (reference sequence). In DNA, the CDR3 is TGTGCCAGTAGCGGACAGGGTTCGAGCAATCAGCCCCAGCATTTT. This codes for CASSGQGSSNQPQHF. The variable domain in full, completed from reference TRBV19 and TRBJ1-5, reads DGGITQSPKYLFRKEGQNVTLSCEQNLNHDAMYWYRQDPGQGLRLIYYSQIVNDFQKGDIAEGYSVSREKKESFPLTVTSAQKNPTAFYLCASSGQGSSNQPQHFGDGTRLSIL.

The chain carries TRBV6-1 and TRBJ2-2; tentative D call: TRBD2 (6 bases). The germline V and J ends were trimmed by 6 bases and 8 bases, with 16 bases remaining between them. CDR3 length equals 14 residues. From germline, CDR1 is MNHNS and CDR2 SASEGT. CDR3 in DNA: TGTGCCAGCAGCCCGCCGCGGAGCGGGGGGGAGCTGTTTTTT. It translates to CASSPPRSGGELFF.

The V call is TRBV5-1, the J call TRBJ2-5; tentatively, D is TRBD1 (6 bases). This CDR3 has 15 amino acids. Germline loops: CDR1 SGHRS, CDR2 YFSETQ. The V end was cut by 1 base, the J end by 5 bases, with 15 bases between. The CDR3 is CASSLFRGEGETQYF. CDR3 DNA: TGCGCCAGCAGCTTGTTCAGGGGAGAGGGGGAGACCCAGTACTTC.

The table lists this clonotype with a few counts. This chain connects TRBV7-9 to TRBJ2-2; D call uncertain. Germline loops: CDR1 SEHNR, CDR2 FQNEAQ (reference sequence). V lost 7 bases to trimming and J lost 8 bases, with 8 bases between them. The CDR3 extends over 11 amino acids. The CDR3 loop is CASTLGGELFF. The CDR3 DNA reads as TGTGCCAGCACCCTCGGGGGGGAGCTGTTTTTT.

The chain uses TRBV5-1 and TRBJ1-6, with D possibly TRBD1 on 6 matching bases. V lost 4 bases to trimming and J lost 5 bases, with 10 bases between them. The CDR3 has 14 amino acids. The germline CDR1 and CDR2 sequences are SGHRS and YFSETQ. The CDR3 region is CASSQGHDNSPLHF. The DNA of the CDR3 is TGCGCCAGCAGCCAGGGACACGATAATTCACCCCTCCACTTT.

As for this clonotype: The junction does not match germline at one end; this may be a read error. This rearrangement joins TRBV12-3 or TRBV12-4 to TRBJ2-2; D may be TRBD1 (6 bases). The CDR3 length is 13 residues. The CDR3 here is CASSDSNTGELFF. CDR3 bases: TGCGCCAGCTCGGACAGCAACACCGGGGAGCTGTTTTTT.

This clonotype was observed a few times. The gene calls are TRBV20-1 and TRBJ1-4; tentative D call: TRBD1 (6 bases). The germline V gene encodes CDR1 DFQATT and CDR2 SNEGSKA (reference sequence). Between the trimmed V and J ends, which lost 0 bases and 6 bases, there was a span of 14 bases. CDR3 length: 15 amino acids. This CDR3 reads CSARDSGGGHEKLFF. CDR3 nucleotide sequence: TGCAGTGCTAGAGACAGCGGGGGGGGCCATGAAAAACTGTTTTTT.

In this sample, this clonotype turned up a few times. The chain carries TRBV6-6 and TRBJ2-3; D is ambiguous. The CDR3 length is 14 residues. Germline V gene sequence: CDR1 MNHNY, CDR2 SVGAGI (reference sequence). Between the trimmed V and J ends, which lost 1 base and 6 bases, there was a span of 11 bases. CDR3 bases: TGTGCCAGCAGTTACTTTAGTACCTTGGATACGCAGTATTTT. Its protein is CASSYFSTLDTQYF.

In this sample, this clonotype turned up many times. This sequence joins TRBV6-6 and TRBJ2-5; D may be TRBD1 (5 bases). CDR1 MNHNY and CDR2 SVGAGI come from the germline V gene (reference sequence). This CDR3 has 15 amino acids. V shed 2 bases and J shed 2 bases, with 12 bases lying between them. The CDR3 nucleotides are TGTGCCAGCAGTTACAAACCCGACAGTCAAGAGACCCAGTACTTC. Translated, it gives CASSYKPDSQETQYF.

The rearrangement links TRBV20-1 to TRBJ1-5; D perhaps matches TRBD1 (5 bases). CDR1 and CDR2 (germline): DFQATT, SNEGSKA (reference sequence). The V end lost 0 bases, the J end lost 7 bases, and 19 bases lay between the germline ends. The CDR3 runs to 16 residues. The CDR3 DNA follows: TGCAGTGCTAGAGATCATTCTGAGGGGAGAGGGCAGCCCCAGCATTTT. Residues: CSARDHSEGRGQPQHF.

This clonotype was seen more than once but under ten times. The chain combines TRBV20-1 with TRBJ2-7; possibly TRBD2 for D (5 bases). The CDR3 runs to 14 residues. Germline V gene data show CDR1 as DFQATT and CDR2 as SNEGSKA (reference sequence). Deletions cut 3 bases from V and 2 bases from J, with 14 bases between. The CDR3 region has the DNA TGCAGTGCTAGTCTCTCGGGCGGGCCCTACGAGCAGTACTTC. Its translation: CSASLSGGPYEQYF.

This clonotype was found a few times. Here the CDR3 DNA reads TGTGCCAGCAGCTCCAGGGCCGGTCTGAGGGCTTACGAGCAGTACTTC. This gives the protein CASSSRAGLRAYEQYF. The J gene is TRBJ2-7, the V gene TRBV11-2; D assignment may be TRBD1 or TRBD2 (5 bases each). The CDR3 extends over 16 amino acids. V lost 4 bases and J 4 bases, leaving 20 bases between the germline ends. Germline V gives CDR1 SGHAT, CDR2 FQNNGV.